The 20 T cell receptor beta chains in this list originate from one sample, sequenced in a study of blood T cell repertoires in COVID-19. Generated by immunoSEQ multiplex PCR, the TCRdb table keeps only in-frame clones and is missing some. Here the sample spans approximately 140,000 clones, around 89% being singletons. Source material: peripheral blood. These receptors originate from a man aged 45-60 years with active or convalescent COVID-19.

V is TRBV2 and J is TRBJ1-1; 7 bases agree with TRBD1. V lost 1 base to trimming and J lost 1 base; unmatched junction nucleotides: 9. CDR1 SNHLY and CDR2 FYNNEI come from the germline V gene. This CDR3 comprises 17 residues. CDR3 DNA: TGTGCCAGCAGTGAAGTTTTAAGAGGGACAGCGAACACTGAAGCTTTCTTT. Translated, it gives CASSEVLRGTANTEAFF.

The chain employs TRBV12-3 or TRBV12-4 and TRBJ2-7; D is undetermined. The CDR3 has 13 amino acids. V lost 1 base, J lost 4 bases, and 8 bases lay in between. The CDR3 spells CASSLVRVYEQYF. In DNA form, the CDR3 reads TGTGCCAGCAGTTTAGTACGCGTGTACGAGCAGTACTTC.

In DNA form, the CDR3 reads TGTGCCAGCGCGTTCAGCGGAGAGGACAATGAGCAGTTCTTC. Its translation is CASAFSGEDNEQFF. This chain links TRBV2 with TRBJ2-1, with a tentative D call TRBD2 (5 bases). The germline V and J ends were trimmed by 8 bases and 5 bases, with 16 bases remaining between them. Per germline, CDR1 SNHLY and CDR2 FYNNEI. The CDR3 is 14 residues long.

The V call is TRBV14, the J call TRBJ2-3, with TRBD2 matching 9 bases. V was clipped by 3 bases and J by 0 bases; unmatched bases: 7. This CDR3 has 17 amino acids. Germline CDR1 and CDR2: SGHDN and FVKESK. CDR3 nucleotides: TGTGCCAGCAGCCAGGACTTAGCGGGAGTCAGCACAGATACGCAGTATTTT. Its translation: CASSQDLAGVSTDTQYF.

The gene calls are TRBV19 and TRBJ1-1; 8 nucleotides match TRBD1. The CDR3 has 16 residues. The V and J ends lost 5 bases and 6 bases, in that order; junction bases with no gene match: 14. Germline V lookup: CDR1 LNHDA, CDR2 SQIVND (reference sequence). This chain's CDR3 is CASSSDRTGNSPEAFF. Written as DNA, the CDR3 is TGTGCCAGTAGTTCCGACCGGACAGGGAACAGTCCTGAAGCTTTCTTT.

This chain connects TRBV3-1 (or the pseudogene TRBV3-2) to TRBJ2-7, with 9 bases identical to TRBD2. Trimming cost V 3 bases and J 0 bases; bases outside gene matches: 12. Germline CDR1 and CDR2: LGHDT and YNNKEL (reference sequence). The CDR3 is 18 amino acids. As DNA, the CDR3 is TGTGCCAGCAGCCACGCTGGTAGCGGGAGCGCACACTCCTACGAGCAGTACTTC. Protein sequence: CASSHAGSGSAHSYEQYF.

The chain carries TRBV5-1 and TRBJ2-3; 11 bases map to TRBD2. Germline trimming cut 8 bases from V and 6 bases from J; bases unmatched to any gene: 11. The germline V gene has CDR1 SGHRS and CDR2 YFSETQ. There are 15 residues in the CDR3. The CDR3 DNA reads TGCGCCAGTACCGAAACTAGCGGGAGTGCGGATACGCAGTATTTT. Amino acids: CASTETSGSADTQYF.

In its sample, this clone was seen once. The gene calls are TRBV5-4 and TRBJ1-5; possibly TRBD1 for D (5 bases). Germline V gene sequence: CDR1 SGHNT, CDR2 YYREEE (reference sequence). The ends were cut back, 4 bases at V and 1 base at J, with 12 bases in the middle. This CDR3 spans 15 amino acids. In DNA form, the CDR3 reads TGTGCCAGCAGCCTGGACCCAGGGAGCAATCAGCCCCAGCATTTT. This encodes CASSLDPGSNQPQHF. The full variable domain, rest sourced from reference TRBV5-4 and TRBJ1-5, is ETGVTQSPTHLIKTRGQQVTLRCSSQSGHNTVSWYQQALGQGPQFIFQYYREEENGRGNFPPRFSGLQFPNYSSELNVNALELDDSALYLCASSLDPGSNQPQHFGDGTRLSIL.

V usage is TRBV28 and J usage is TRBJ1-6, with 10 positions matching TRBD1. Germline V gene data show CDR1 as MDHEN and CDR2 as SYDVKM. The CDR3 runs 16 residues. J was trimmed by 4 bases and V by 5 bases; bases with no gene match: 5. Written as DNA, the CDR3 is TGTGCCAGCAGTGTGACGGGACAGGGGTATAATTCACCCCTCCACTTT. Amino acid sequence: CASSVTGQGYNSPLHF.

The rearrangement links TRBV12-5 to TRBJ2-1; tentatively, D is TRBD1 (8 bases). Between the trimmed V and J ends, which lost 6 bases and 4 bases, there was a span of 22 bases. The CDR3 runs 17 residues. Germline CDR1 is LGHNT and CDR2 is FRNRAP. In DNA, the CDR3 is TGTGCTAGTGGCCTAGAACAGGGGGGGTTTACATACAATGAGCAGTTCTTC. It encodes CASGLEQGGFTYNEQFF.

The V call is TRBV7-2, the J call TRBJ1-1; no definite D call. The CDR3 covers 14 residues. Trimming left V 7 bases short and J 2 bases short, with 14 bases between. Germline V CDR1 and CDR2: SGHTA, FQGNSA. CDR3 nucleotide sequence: TGTGCCAGCATCTCTGCCGCGGGAAACACTGAAGCTTTCTTT. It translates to CASISAAGNTEAFF. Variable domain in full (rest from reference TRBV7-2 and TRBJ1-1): GAGVSQSPSNKVTEKGKDVELRCDPISGHTALYWYRQSLGQGLEFLIYFQGNSAPDKSGLPSDRFSAERTGGSVSTLTIQRTQQEDSAVYLCASISAAGNTEAFFGQGTRLTVV.

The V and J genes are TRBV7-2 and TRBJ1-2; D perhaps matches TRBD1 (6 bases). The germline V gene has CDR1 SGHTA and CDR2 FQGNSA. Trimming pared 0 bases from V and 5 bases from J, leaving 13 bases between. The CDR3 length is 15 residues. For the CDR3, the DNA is TGTGCCAGCAGCTTAGCGAGGACAGTAGTATATGGCTACACCTTC. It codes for CASSLARTVVYGYTF. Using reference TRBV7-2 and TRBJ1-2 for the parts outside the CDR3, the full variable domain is GAGVSQSPSNKVTEKGKDVELRCDPISGHTALYWYRQSLGQGLEFLIYFQGNSAPDKSGLPSDRFSAERTGGSVSTLTIQRTQQEDSAVYLCASSLARTVVYGYTFGSGTRLTVV.

The CDR3 loop is CASGTGAPEGAFF. CDR3 coding DNA: TGTGCCAGCGGGACAGGGGCTCCTGAGGGAGCTTTCTTT. V gene TRBV18 combines with J gene TRBJ1-1, with 10 bases fitting TRBD1. This CDR3 spans 13 amino acids. Trimming removed 8 bases from V and 10 bases from J; junction bases left unmatched: 10. Germline values: CDR1 KGHSH, CDR2 LQKENI.

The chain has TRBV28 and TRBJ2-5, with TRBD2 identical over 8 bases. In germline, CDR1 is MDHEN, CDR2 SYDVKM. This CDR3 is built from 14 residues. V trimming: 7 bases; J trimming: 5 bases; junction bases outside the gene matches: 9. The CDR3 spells CASNPGLGGETQYF. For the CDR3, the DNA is TGTGCCAGCAACCCGGGACTAGGAGGGGAGACCCAGTACTTC.

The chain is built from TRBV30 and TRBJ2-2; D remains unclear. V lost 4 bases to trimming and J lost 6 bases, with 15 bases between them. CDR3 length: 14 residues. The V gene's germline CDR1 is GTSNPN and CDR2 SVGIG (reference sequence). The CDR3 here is CAWNYFKKSGELFF. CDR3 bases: TGTGCCTGGAATTACTTTAAAAAATCCGGGGAGCTGTTTTTT. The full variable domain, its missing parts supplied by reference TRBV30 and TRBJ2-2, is SQTIHQWPATLVQPVGSPLSLECTVEGTSNPNLYWYRQAAGRGLQLLFYSVGIGQISSEVPQNLSASRPQDRQFILSSKKLLLSDSGFYLCAWNYFKKSGELFFGEGSRLTVL.

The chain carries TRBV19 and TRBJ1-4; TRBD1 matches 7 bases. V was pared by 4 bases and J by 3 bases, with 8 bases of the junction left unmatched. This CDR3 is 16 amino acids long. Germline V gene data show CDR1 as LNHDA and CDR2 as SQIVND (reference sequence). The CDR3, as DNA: TGTGCCAGTAGTAACCAATACAGGGGAGCTAATGAAAAACTGTTTTTT. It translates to CASSNQYRGANEKLFF. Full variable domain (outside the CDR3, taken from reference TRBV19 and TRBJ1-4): DGGITQSPKYLFRKEGQNVTLSCEQNLNHDAMYWYRQDPGQGLRLIYYSQIVNDFQKGDIAEGYSVSREKKESFPLTVTSAQKNPTAFYLCASSNQYRGANEKLFFGSGTQLSVL.

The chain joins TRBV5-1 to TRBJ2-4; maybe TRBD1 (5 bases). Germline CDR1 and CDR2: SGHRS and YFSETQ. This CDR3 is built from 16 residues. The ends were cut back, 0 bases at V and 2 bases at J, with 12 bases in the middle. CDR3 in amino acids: CASSLAYDSSKNIQYF. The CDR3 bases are TGCGCCAGCAGCTTGGCCTATGACAGCTCCAAAAACATTCAGTACTTC. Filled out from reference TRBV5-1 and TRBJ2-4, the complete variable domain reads KAGVTQTPRYLIKTRGQQVTLSCSPISGHRSVSWYQQTPGQGLQFLFEYFSETQRNKGNFPGRFSGRQFSNSRSEMNVSTLELGDSALYLCASSLAYDSSKNIQYFGAGTRLSVL.

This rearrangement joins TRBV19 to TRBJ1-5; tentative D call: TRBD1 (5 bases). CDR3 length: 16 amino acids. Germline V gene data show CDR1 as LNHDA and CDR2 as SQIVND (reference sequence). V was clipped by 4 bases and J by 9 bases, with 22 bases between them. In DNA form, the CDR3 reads TGTGCCAGTAGTACGAGGGGAGGGCAGACCACTGGGCCCCAGCATTTT. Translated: CASSTRGGQTTGPQHF.

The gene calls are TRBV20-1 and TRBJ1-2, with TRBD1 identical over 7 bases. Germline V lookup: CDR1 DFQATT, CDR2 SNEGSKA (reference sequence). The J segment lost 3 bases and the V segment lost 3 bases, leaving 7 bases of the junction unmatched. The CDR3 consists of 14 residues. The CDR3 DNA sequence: TGCAGTGCTAGTGTTCAGGGGGAGGACTATGGCTACACCTTC. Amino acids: CSASVQGEDYGYTF.

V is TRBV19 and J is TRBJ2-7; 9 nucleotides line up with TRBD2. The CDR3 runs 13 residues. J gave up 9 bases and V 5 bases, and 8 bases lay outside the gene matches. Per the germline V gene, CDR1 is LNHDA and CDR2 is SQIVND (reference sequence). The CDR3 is CASSGGTSLVQYF. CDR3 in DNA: TGTGCCAGTAGTGGCGGGACTAGCCTCGTGCAGTACTTC.